The 17 T cell receptor beta chains below all came from one sample that was sequenced in a study of cytomegalovirus exposure and HLA in healthy donors. Primers: 60 Vbeta forward and 13 Jbeta reverse. Profiled with immunoSEQ multiplex PCR; TCRdb holds only in-frame clones, not every one. The sample has around 180,000 clones, approximately 84% seen once. Material: PBMCs. The receptors shown here come from a girl aged 10-17 years in good health and CMV-seropositive.

This chain uses TRBV5-4 with TRBJ1-1, with D tentatively TRBD1 (6 bases). The V and J ends lost 2 bases and 1 base respectively, with 12 bases between them. CDR1 is SGHNT, CDR2 YYREEE, per germline (reference sequence). The CDR3 covers 15 residues. Here the CDR3 reads CASSLGQTKNTEAFF. The CDR3 coding sequence is TGTGCCAGCAGCTTAGGACAGACTAAGAACACTGAAGCTTTCTTT.

The J gene is TRBJ2-5, the V gene TRBV2; D is unresolved. The CDR3 consists of 11 residues. The germline V gene encodes CDR1 SNHLY and CDR2 FYNNEI. The germline V and J ends were trimmed by 5 bases and 7 bases, with 8 bases remaining between them. The CDR3: CASSYSGTQYF. The CDR3 DNA follows: TGTGCCAGCAGTTATAGTGGGACCCAGTACTTC.

This chain links TRBV5-4 with TRBJ1-2; no clear D. The CDR3 sequence is 16 residues long. The germline V and J ends were trimmed by 2 bases and 0 bases, with 14 bases remaining between them. The germline V gene encodes CDR1 SGHNT and CDR2 YYREEE (reference sequence). The DNA of the CDR3 is TGTGCCAGCAGCTTAGTGGAGGGTGCCCCTAACTATGGCTACACCTTC. Protein product: CASSLVEGAPNYGYTF.

The CDR3 DNA is TGTGCCAGCAGGCCGACAGGGGTTGGTAATGAAAAACTGTTTTTT. It encodes CASRPTGVGNEKLFF. The chain combines TRBV11-2 with TRBJ1-4; 8 nucleotides line up with TRBD1. The trim removed 6 bases at V and 4 bases at J, leaving 7 bases unmatched. Germline V lookup: CDR1 SGHAT, CDR2 FQNNGV. The CDR3 has 15 residues. Filled out from reference TRBV11-2 and TRBJ1-4, the complete variable domain reads EAGVAQSPRYKIIEKRQSVAFWCNPISGHATLYWYQQILGQGPKLLIQFQNNGVVDDSQLPKDRFSAERLKGVDSTLKIQPAKLEDSAVYLCASRPTGVGNEKLFFGSGTQLSVL.

The chain recombines TRBV27 with TRBJ2-3; 7 bases match TRBD2. Trimming took 4 bases from V and 3 from J; bases not matched to a gene: 4. The CDR3 has 14 amino acids. The germline V gene encodes CDR1 MNHEY and CDR2 SMNVEV (reference sequence). The CDR3 DNA reads as TGTGCCAGCAGTTCCCCCGGGGGGACAGATACGCAGTATTTT. Its translation: CASSSPGGTDTQYF.

The V gene is TRBV4-1, the J gene TRBJ2-1, with 8 bases aligning to TRBD2. V lost 2 bases to trimming and J lost 2 bases; unmatched junction nucleotides: 5. The V gene's germline CDR1 is MGHRA and CDR2 YSYEKL. This CDR3 contains 16 residues. The CDR3 region has the DNA TGCGCCAGCAGCCAACCCGGGACTAGGACCTACAATGAGCAGTTCTTC. Protein product: CASSQPGTRTYNEQFF.

The V call is TRBV2, the J call TRBJ1-2; D not resolved. Trimming shortened V by 1 base and J by 4 bases, and 10 bases separated the two germline ends. Germline V gene sequence: CDR1 SNHLY, CDR2 FYNNEI. CDR3 length: 14 amino acids. The CDR3 here is CASSEGRQVYGYTF. Here the CDR3 DNA reads TGTGCCAGCAGTGAAGGAAGGCAGGTCTATGGCTACACCTTC.

The V gene is TRBV18, the J gene TRBJ2-1, with 10 positions matching TRBD2. This CDR3 has 18 residues. The trim removed 3 bases at V and 1 base at J, leaving 9 bases unmatched. Looked up from germline, CDR1 is KGHSH and CDR2 is LQKENI. CDR3 loop: CASSPASGGAWSYNEQFF. The CDR3 nucleotides read TGTGCCAGCTCACCTGCCAGCGGGGGGGCTTGGTCCTACAATGAGCAGTTCTTC.

This chain connects TRBV6-5 to TRBJ2-7; D perhaps matches TRBD1 (5 bases). Trimming took off 2 bases at V and 4 bases at J, with 15 bases between the two ends. Germline V gene sequence: CDR1 MNHEY, CDR2 SVGAGI. The CDR3 covers 15 residues. This CDR3 reads CASSYTRGAGYEQYF. In DNA form, the CDR3 reads TGTGCCAGCAGTTACACAAGGGGCGCCGGATACGAGCAGTACTTC.

V usage is TRBV14 and J usage is TRBJ1-3; 9 nucleotides line up with TRBD1. The germline gives CDR1 SGHDN, CDR2 FVKESK. This CDR3 is 16 amino acids long. Trimming cost V 4 bases and J 2 bases; bases outside gene matches: 6. CDR3 sequence: CASSPRNRGPGNTIYF. The CDR3 region has the DNA TGTGCCAGCAGCCCGAGAAACAGGGGGCCTGGAAACACCATATATTTT.

The chain joins TRBV6-5 to TRBJ2-7; D remains ambiguous. V shed 6 bases and J shed 3 bases, with 9 bases lying between them. Germline CDR1 is MNHEY and CDR2 is SVGAGI. The CDR3 is 12 residues long. The CDR3 here is CASSNDNYEQYF. The CDR3 coding sequence is TGTGCCAGCAGCAACGACAACTACGAGCAGTACTTC.

The genes are TRBV7-3 and TRBJ2-2; tentatively, D is TRBD1 (5 bases). Germline CDR1 and CDR2: SGHTA and FQGTGA. V shed 2 bases and J shed 4 bases, with 11 bases lying between them. This CDR3 has 15 amino acids. CDR3 sequence reads: CASSLEGHRTGELFF. As DNA, the CDR3 is TGTGCCAGCAGCTTAGAAGGACACCGCACCGGGGAGCTGTTTTTT.

The chain uses TRBV2 and TRBJ1-5; D perhaps matches TRBD1 (6 bases). From germline, CDR1 is SNHLY and CDR2 FYNNEI. V was shortened by 4 bases and J by 6 bases, with 13 bases between the two germline ends. The CDR3 has 14 residues. For the CDR3, the DNA is TGTGCCAGCAGTGGGTCAGGGGAGCGTCAGCCCCAGCATTTT. Its translation is CASSGSGERQPQHF.

The CDR3 region has the DNA TGCGCCAGCAGCCAGACAGGGACGGCCACCGGGGAGCTGTTTTTT. As protein: CASSQTGTATGELFF. The chain carries TRBV10-1 and TRBJ2-2, with 7 bases identical to TRBD1. The CDR3 has 15 residues. Germline V gene lookup returns CDR1 WNHNN and CDR2 SYGVQD (reference sequence). Trimming at V came to 6 bases and at J to 4 bases, leaving 8 bases not matched to a gene.

The V and J genes are TRBV5-1 and TRBJ2-1; D uncertain. Deletions cut 2 bases from V and 6 bases from J, with 9 bases between. The CDR3 contains 13 residues. In germline, CDR1 is SGHRS, CDR2 YFSETQ. CDR3 region: CASSFTPGNEQFF. For the CDR3, the DNA is TGCGCCAGCAGCTTTACTCCCGGCAATGAGCAGTTCTTC.

The rearrangement links TRBV5-1 to TRBJ2-1; perhaps TRBD2 as D (6 bases). This CDR3 region has 14 residues. The germline V gene has CDR1 SGHRS and CDR2 YFSETQ. Trimming stripped 7 bases from V and 2 bases from J, with 13 bases between. The CDR3 bases are TGCGCCAGCCGCCCAGCGGGCCCCTACAATGAGCAGTTCTTC. Protein: CASRPAGPYNEQFF. Full variable domain (remainder filled in from reference TRBV5-1 and TRBJ2-1): KAGVTQTPRYLIKTRGQQVTLSCSPISGHRSVSWYQQTPGQGLQFLFEYFSETQRNKGNFPGRFSGRQFSNSRSEMNVSTLELGDSALYLCASRPAGPYNEQFFGPGTRLTVL.

This clone was seen just once. The chain links TRBV9 to TRBJ1-3; D uncertain. Germline values: CDR1 SGDLS, CDR2 YYNGEE. The V and J ends lost 1 base and 0 bases respectively, with 8 bases between them. The CDR3 is 15 amino acids. Here the CDR3 reads CASSVYGNSGNTIYF. The CDR3 DNA is TGTGCCAGCAGCGTATACGGGAACTCTGGAAACACCATATATTTT. Supplemented by reference TRBV9 and TRBJ1-3, the full variable domain reads DSGVTQTPKHLITATGQRVTLRCSPRSGDLSVYWYQQSLDQGLQFLIQYYNGEERAKGNILERFSAQQFPDLHSELNLSSLELGDSALYFCASSVYGNSGNTIYFGEGSWLTVV.